The 15 T cell receptor beta chains given below trace back to one sample, sequenced in a study of cytomegalovirus exposure and HLA in healthy donors. Amplification used 60 Vbeta primers and 13 Jbeta primers. Some clones are missing from TCRdb's copy, which holds only in-frame ones; the method was immunoSEQ multiplex PCR. The sample includes about 70,000 clones, 65% to 70% of them seen just once. Sequencing was performed on PBMCs. The source of these receptors is a woman in her 30s in good health and CMV-seronegative.

Remarks on this clone: The junction departs from germline at one end; a sequencing error may be responsible. The chain is built from TRBV5-1 and TRBJ2-1, with D possibly being TRBD1 (6 bases). The CDR3 has 14 amino acids. Germline V gene data show CDR1 as SGHRS and CDR2 as YFSETQ. CDR3 sequence: CASSLTLQGGTQIF. The CDR3 region has the DNA TGCGCCAGCAGCTTAACTCTACAGGGCGGAACTCAGATCTTC.

This clone was counted a single time. The CDR3 DNA is TGTGCCAGCAGTAAAGACGCGAGTATGGCGGGGGATTACACAGATACGCAGTATTTT. It translates to CASSKDASMAGDYTDTQYF. The chain employs TRBV4-2 and TRBJ2-3; TRBD2 aligns across 7 bases. Germline V gives CDR1 LGHNA, CDR2 YNFKEQ. Trimming removed 6 bases from V and 2 bases from J; junction bases left unmatched: 20. The CDR3 sequence is 19 residues long.

The J gene is TRBJ2-4, the V gene TRBV7-9, with TRBD1 as a possible D gene (6 bases). Germline loops: CDR1 SEHNR, CDR2 FQNEAQ (reference sequence). V was pared by 1 base and J by 12 bases, with 16 bases between. CDR3 length equals 14 residues. CDR3 sequence: CASSLVGQGFGQYF. The CDR3 DNA sequence: TGTGCCAGCAGCTTAGTGGGTCAGGGGTTCGGTCAGTACTTC.

The chain has TRBV2 and TRBJ1-1; D is unresolved. This CDR3 spans 14 amino acids. CDR1 is SNHLY and CDR2 is FYNNEI in the germline V gene. The V end was cut by 4 bases, the J end by 2 bases, with 11 bases between. CDR3 nucleotide sequence: TGTGCCAGCAGTGGACTGCCACGTAACACTGAAGCTTTCTTT. Translation: CASSGLPRNTEAFF.

This clone turned up a few times. The rearrangement uses TRBV27 and TRBJ2-7; 11 bases fit TRBD1. Germline CDR1 is MNHEY and CDR2 is SMNVEV (reference sequence). The V gene end was trimmed by 2 bases and the J gene end by 5 bases; junction bases not matched to a gene: 2. This CDR3 has 14 amino acids. CDR3: CASSLGTGGHEQYF. CDR3 in DNA: TGTGCCAGCAGTTTAGGGACAGGGGGACACGAGCAGTACTTC.

For the CDR3, the DNA is TGTGCCAGCAGCCCCCGGCGGATGAATGATGAAAAACTGTTTTTT. It encodes CASSPRRMNDEKLFF. The chain uses TRBV11-2 and TRBJ1-4; D gene ambiguous. V was cut by 5 bases and J by 6 bases, with 16 bases left in between. The germline gives CDR1 SGHAT, CDR2 FQNNGV. CDR3 length equals 15 residues. Looking up the rest from reference TRBV11-2 and TRBJ1-4 gives the full variable domain: EAGVAQSPRYKIIEKRQSVAFWCNPISGHATLYWYQQILGQGPKLLIQFQNNGVVDDSQLPKDRFSAERLKGVDSTLKIQPAKLEDSAVYLCASSPRRMNDEKLFFGSGTQLSVL.

This chain joins TRBV7-7 and TRBJ1-5; no definite D call. Germline CDR1 reads SSHAT; CDR2 reads FNYEAQ (reference sequence). CDR3 size: 13 residues. Here the CDR3 reads CASAPGLEQPQHF. As DNA, the CDR3 is TGTGCTAGCGCTCCCGGGTTGGAACAGCCCCAGCATTTT.

The CDR3 is CASSKGSAGHPTRSSYEQYF. DNA of the CDR3: TGTGCCAGCAGCAAAGGGTCGGCGGGGCATCCGACAAGGAGCTCCTACGAGCAGTACTTC. V and J are TRBV21-1 and TRBJ2-7; TRBD2, the table's D call, was not compared with the DNA. TRBV21-1 has pseudogene status. CDR3 length: 20 residues.

CDR3 coding DNA: TGCGCCAGCAGTGAGTCGACAGGGACTAACACTGAAGCTTTCTTT. Protein product: CASSESTGTNTEAFF. The chain combines TRBV10-1 with TRBJ1-1, with 7 bases fitting TRBD1. CDR3 length: 15 residues. Germline V gene data show CDR1 as WNHNN and CDR2 as SYGVQD (reference sequence). J was trimmed by 2 bases and V by 0 bases; bases with no gene match: 3.

The chain links TRBV20-1 to TRBJ2-2; TRBD1 is a possible D gene (6 bases). This CDR3 comprises 11 residues. Germline V gene data show CDR1 as DFQATT and CDR2 as SNEGSKA (reference sequence). V dropped 8 bases and J dropped 4 bases, with 8 bases sitting between them. As DNA, the CDR3 is TGCAGTCAGGGGAGCACCGGGGAGCTGTTTTTT. It translates to CSQGSTGELFF.

V is TRBV27 and J is TRBJ2-7; 9 bases match TRBD1. The CDR3 has 16 amino acids. Per the germline V gene, CDR1 is MNHEY and CDR2 is SMNVEV (reference sequence). The V segment lost 5 bases and the J segment 0 bases; nucleotides outside the gene matches: 8. The CDR3 region has the DNA TGTGCCAGCAGTACCTCGGGACAGGGATTCTCCTACGAGCAGTACTTC. It translates to CASSTSGQGFSYEQYF.

The chain uses TRBV9 and TRBJ2-5; TRBD2 is a possible D gene (5 bases). Trimming shortened V by 0 bases and J by 2 bases, and 11 bases separated the two germline ends. The germline V gene encodes CDR1 SGDLS and CDR2 YYNGEE. This CDR3 has 15 amino acids. As DNA, the CDR3 is TGTGCCAGCAGCGTAGCTACGGGGATACAAGAGACCCAGTACTTC. Residues: CASSVATGIQETQYF.

V usage is TRBV18 and J usage is TRBJ1-1; a possible D gene is TRBD1 (5 bases). Germline lookup yields CDR1 KGHSH and CDR2 LQKENI. This CDR3 comprises 13 residues. Trimming pared 7 bases from V and 0 bases from J, leaving 9 bases between. CDR3: CASYTGVNTEAFF. Here the CDR3 DNA reads TGTGCCAGCTATACAGGAGTGAACACTGAAGCTTTCTTT.

The chain is built from TRBV5-4 and TRBJ2-7; D perhaps matches TRBD1 (5 bases). Trimming pared 0 bases from V and 0 bases from J, leaving 13 bases between. The CDR3 has 16 amino acids. Germline V gives CDR1 SGHNT, CDR2 YYREEE (reference sequence). CDR3 nucleotide sequence: TGTGCCAGCAGCTTGGCGCAGGGCTCGAACTCCTACGAGCAGTACTTC. Its protein product is CASSLAQGSNSYEQYF.

V usage is TRBV2 and J usage is TRBJ1-5; unclear D gene. Trimming pared 4 bases from V and 2 bases from J, leaving 9 bases between. CDR1 and CDR2 from the germline V gene are SNHLY and FYNNEI. The CDR3 contains 14 residues. The CDR3 here is CASSVYAGNQPQHF. The CDR3 DNA sequence: TGTGCCAGCAGTGTTTACGCAGGCAATCAGCCCCAGCATTTT.